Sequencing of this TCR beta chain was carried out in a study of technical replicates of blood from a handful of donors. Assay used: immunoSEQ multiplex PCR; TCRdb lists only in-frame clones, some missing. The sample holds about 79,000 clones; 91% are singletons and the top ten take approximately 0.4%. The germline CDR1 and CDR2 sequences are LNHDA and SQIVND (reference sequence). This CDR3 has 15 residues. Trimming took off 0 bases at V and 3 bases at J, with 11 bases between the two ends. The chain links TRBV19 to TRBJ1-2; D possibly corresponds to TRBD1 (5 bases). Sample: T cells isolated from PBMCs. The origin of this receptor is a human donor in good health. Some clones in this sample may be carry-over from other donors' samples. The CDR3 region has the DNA TGTGCCAGTAGTATAGATGGCAGGGTTTACTATGGCTACACCTTC. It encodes CASSIDGRVYYGYTF.